A single T cell receptor (beta chain) is shown here with its context. As yet, its antigen is unknown. This entry comes from a study of cytomegalovirus exposure and HLA in healthy donors. Broader study findings: Information on immune exposure was restricted to one variable (CMV serostatus). What TCR beta sequences reportedly achieved was accurate prediction of HLA-A and HLA-B alleles in most subjects.

The germline V and J ends were trimmed by 0 bases and 6 bases, with 3 bases remaining between them. This CDR3 contains 12 residues. Germline V lookup: CDR1 SEHNR, CDR2 FQNEAQ (reference sequence). PCR amplification relied on 60 Vbeta primers (plus 13 Jbeta primers). The data were produced by immunoSEQ multiplex PCR, yet TCRdb's version contains in-frame clones alone and is incomplete. This sample has 150,000 to 200,000 clones, with about 80% found just once. The rearrangement joins TRBV7-9 to TRBJ2-1; D unresolved. The receptor comes from a woman in her thirties in good health and CMV-seropositive. The sequenced sample consisted of PBMCs. The CDR3 protein is CASSLASNEQFF. CDR3 DNA: TGTGCCAGCAGCTTAGCTAGCAATGAGCAGTTCTTC.